A single sample is the source of the 30 T cell receptor beta chains below, sequenced in a study of Ad26.COV2.S vaccination and SARS-CoV-2 variants. This sample's treatment: around 19 received Ad26.COV2.S at low or high dose, single or two shots; several received placebo; per-sample allocation not given. Day 63 after the first injection of vaccine or placebo was the sampling time. Only in-frame clones appear in the TCRdb table, and some are missing; sequencing was by immunoSEQ multiplex PCR. The sample has some 450,000 clones; around 91% are singletons. The source was peripheral blood, collected in a trial of Ad26.COV2.S vaccine versus placebo. These receptors were collected from a person between 18 and 65 years old who received the Ad26.COV2.S COVID-19 vaccine or a placebo.

This chain links TRBV4-3 with TRBJ2-3; 10 bases fit TRBD2. This CDR3 has 16 amino acids. Germline-derived CDR1 and CDR2 are LGHNA and YSLEER. V lost 3 bases and J lost 4; bases outside the gene matches: 7. The CDR3 is CASSQRLAGGADTQYF. CDR3 nucleotide sequence: TGCGCCAGCAGCCAGAGGTTAGCGGGAGGCGCAGATACGCAGTATTTT.

The chain joins TRBV11-3 to TRBJ2-1; D not certain. This CDR3 has 11 residues. The germline CDR1 and CDR2 sequences are SGHNT and YENEEA. V was shortened by 5 bases and J by 5 bases, with 4 bases between the two germline ends. CDR3 amino acids: CASSADNEQFF. CDR3 bases: TGTGCCAGCAGCGCGGACAATGAGCAGTTCTTC.

The rearrangement uses TRBV6-6 and TRBJ2-2; TRBD1 aligns across 7 bases. After removal of 5 bases from V and 0 bases from J, the junction contained 6 bases not matched to a gene. The CDR3 totals 16 residues. Germline values: CDR1 MNHNY, CDR2 SVGAGI (reference sequence). The CDR3, as DNA: TGTGCCAGCAGTCAACTTGGGACAGCGAACACCGGGGAGCTGTTTTTT. This sequence encodes CASSQLGTANTGELFF.

The rearrangement uses TRBV27 and TRBJ2-1, with D hard to call. V was shortened by 3 bases and J by 9 bases, with 15 bases between the two germline ends. This CDR3 is 14 amino acids long. CDR1 is MNHEY, CDR2 SMNVEV, per germline (reference sequence). This chain's CDR3 is CASSFFPGQAEQFF. DNA of the CDR3: TGTGCCAGCAGTTTTTTCCCCGGTCAGGCTGAGCAGTTCTTC.

The chain joins TRBV21-1 to TRBJ2-3; no DNA check was done on the table's D call, TRBD1. TRBV21-1 is given as a pseudogene. The length of the CDR3 is 16 residues. The CDR3 region has the DNA TGTGCCAGCAGCGACCGGTACAGGGGGCGCAAGGATACGCAGTATTTT. It is translated as CASSDRYRGRKDTQYF.

This chain connects TRBV19 to TRBJ1-3; D gene unclear. Germline V gene lookup returns CDR1 LNHDA and CDR2 SQIVND (reference sequence). V was clipped by 7 bases and J by 4 bases, with 11 bases between them. The CDR3 contains 13 residues. The CDR3 region has the DNA TGTGCCAGTACCGCGGCTCCAGGAAACACCATATATTTT. Translated, it gives CASTAAPGNTIYF. Full variable domain (rest looked up from reference TRBV19 and TRBJ1-3): DGGITQSPKYLFRKEGQNVTLSCEQNLNHDAMYWYRQDPGQGLRLIYYSQIVNDFQKGDIAEGYSVSREKKESFPLTVTSAQKNPTAFYLCASTAAPGNTIYFGEGSWLTVV.

The genes are TRBV5-4 and TRBJ2-1; D ambiguous. The germline CDR1 and CDR2 sequences are SGHNT and YYREEE (reference sequence). The CDR3 totals 16 residues. Trimming removed 4 bases from V and 3 bases from J, with 17 bases in between. CDR3 in amino acids: CASSRRPAENYNEQFF. The CDR3, as DNA: TGTGCCAGCAGCCGAAGGCCGGCGGAAAACTACAATGAGCAGTTCTTC.

This clone was observed a few times. V usage is TRBV3-1 (or the pseudogene TRBV3-2) and J usage is TRBJ2-1; 14 bases align to TRBD2. CDR3 size: 17 residues. In germline, CDR1 is LGHDT, CDR2 YNNKEL (reference sequence). V was clipped by 0 bases and J by 8 bases; unmatched bases: 6. In DNA, the CDR3 is TGTGCCAGCAGCCAAGATCTCGGGACTAGCGGGAGATATGAGCAGTTCTTC. This codes for CASSQDLGTSGRYEQFF.

The genes are TRBV11-2 and TRBJ2-1, with 12 nucleotides matching TRBD2. The CDR3 totals 15 residues. V was clipped by 6 bases and J by 5 bases; unmatched bases: 5. Per germline, CDR1 SGHAT and CDR2 FQNNGV. The CDR3 protein is CASRRSSGRDNEQFF. Written as DNA, the CDR3 is TGTGCCAGCAGGCGATCTAGCGGGAGGGACAATGAGCAGTTCTTC.

The chain uses TRBV4-1 and TRBJ2-5; 10 bases agree with TRBD1. CDR3 length equals 15 residues. The germline V gene encodes CDR1 MGHRA and CDR2 YSYEKL. V was pared by 4 bases and J by 5 bases, with 7 bases of the junction left unmatched. The CDR3 spells CASSRGTGAQETQYF. CDR3 sequence (DNA): TGCGCCAGCAGCCGGGGGACAGGGGCGCAGGAGACCCAGTACTTC.

This clone appeared once. This sequence joins TRBV7-9 and TRBJ2-1, with D possibly TRBD1 on 5 matching bases. Between the trimmed V and J ends, which lost 5 bases and 0 bases, there was a span of 14 bases. The CDR3 contains 16 residues. The germline CDR1 and CDR2 sequences are SEHNR and FQNEAQ (reference sequence). CDR3 sequence reads: CASSERGGSSYNEQFF. In DNA form, the CDR3 reads TGTGCCAGCAGCGAAAGGGGCGGAAGCTCCTACAATGAGCAGTTCTTC. The full variable domain, rest sourced from reference TRBV7-9 and TRBJ2-1, is DTGVSQNPRHKITKRGQNVTFRCDPISEHNRLYWYRQTLGQGPEFLTYFQNEAQLEKSRLLSDRFSAERPKGSFSTLEIQRTEQGDSAMYLCASSERGGSSYNEQFFGPGTRLTVL.

This clone occurred once. This rearrangement joins TRBV7-9 to TRBJ1-4; 7 bases agree with TRBD1. There are 15 residues in the CDR3. The ends lost 5 bases at V and 1 base at J; junction bases unmatched: 4. Germline V gives CDR1 SEHNR, CDR2 FQNEAQ (reference sequence). The chain's CDR3 is CASSDPGGTNEKLFF. In nucleotides, the CDR3 is TGTGCCAGCAGCGATCCAGGGGGAACTAATGAAAAACTGTTTTTT.

V gene TRBV5-1 combines with J gene TRBJ1-2; 7 nucleotides align to TRBD1. Unmatched junction bases numbered 5, after V lost 7 bases and J lost 2 bases. Germline lookup yields CDR1 SGHRS and CDR2 YFSETQ. The CDR3 is made up of 13 amino acids. CDR3 loop: CASGEQGNYGYTF. The CDR3 region has the DNA TGCGCCAGCGGAGAACAGGGGAACTATGGCTACACCTTC.

The rearrangement joins TRBV5-5 to TRBJ2-6, with 9 bases that match TRBD1. This CDR3 region has 18 residues. The V gene end was trimmed by 2 bases and the J gene end by 2 bases; junction bases not matched to a gene: 8. Germline loops: CDR1 SGHKS, CDR2 YYEKEE (reference sequence). The CDR3 DNA is TGTGCCAGCAGCTTAGAGACAGGGGGATTTGCTGGGGCCAACGTCCTGACTTTC. Protein sequence: CASSLETGGFAGANVLTF.

The chain recombines TRBV29-1 with TRBJ2-3, with D possibly TRBD2 on 6 matching bases. Germline V gene lookup returns CDR1 SQVTM and CDR2 ANQGSEA. The CDR3 sequence is 14 residues long. V lost 6 bases and J 2 bases, leaving 15 bases between the germline ends. In DNA, the CDR3 is TGCAGCGTGTGGGCTAGCGTAAACACAGATACGCAGTATTTT. It is translated as CSVWASVNTDTQYF.

On this clone: Possible read error: a much larger clone is one base away. The chain links TRBV7-9 to TRBJ1-1; TRBD1 agrees at 7 bases. Germline V CDR1 and CDR2: SEHNR, FQNEAQ (reference sequence). The CDR3 runs to 13 residues. V was clipped by 5 bases and J by 4 bases; unmatched bases: 4. This CDR3 is CASSQQGSTEAFF. The CDR3 region has the DNA TGTGCCAGCAGCCAACAGGGGAGCACTGAAGCTTTCTTT.

To note about this clone: Other nucleotide sequences from this sample produce the same CDR3. The gene calls are TRBV28 and TRBJ1-4; 8 positions match TRBD1. CDR1 is MDHEN, CDR2 SYDVKM, per germline. The CDR3 extends over 15 amino acids. V was clipped by 5 bases and J by 4 bases; unmatched bases: 6. The CDR3 protein is CASSPRDRSNEKLFF. The CDR3 nucleotides read TGTGCCAGCAGTCCCCGGGACAGGAGTAATGAAAAACTGTTTTTT.

This chain uses TRBV29-1 with TRBJ2-1; possible D gene TRBD1, 6 bases. The V end lost 4 bases, the J end lost 8 bases, and 12 bases lay between the germline ends. The germline CDR1 and CDR2 sequences are SQVTM and ANQGSEA. The CDR3 totals 12 residues. CDR3 nucleotides: TGCAGCGTTGTTCCAGGGGCCCATGAGCAGTTCTTC. Translation: CSVVPGAHEQFF.

This clone was found once. The rearrangement links TRBV28 to TRBJ1-6; 11 nucleotides line up with TRBD1. Germline trimming cut 5 bases from V and 10 bases from J; bases unmatched to any gene: 7. The CDR3 has 15 residues. Germline values: CDR1 MDHEN, CDR2 SYDVKM. CDR3 sequence reads: CASSRGTGGGSPLHF. The CDR3 nucleotides are TGTGCCAGCAGTCGAGGGACAGGGGGAGGGTCACCCCTCCACTTT.

The chain employs TRBV28 and TRBJ2-1; D call uncertain. Germline V gene sequence: CDR1 MDHEN, CDR2 SYDVKM. The CDR3 totals 15 residues. Trimming removed 1 base at V and 2 bases at J, with 9 bases between. CDR3 in DNA: TGTGCCAGCAGTTTATCGACCTCCACCTACAATGAGCAGTTCTTC. It specifies CASSLSTSTYNEQFF.

This chain joins TRBV13 and TRBJ1-6; the match to TRBD1 covers 10 bases. This CDR3 contains 15 residues. From germline, CDR1 is PRHDT and CDR2 FYEKMQ (reference sequence). After removal of 5 bases from V and 7 bases from J, the junction contained 5 bases not matched to a gene. CDR3 nucleotide sequence: TGTGCCAGCAGCCCCGCGGACAGGGGGAATTCACCCCTCCACTTT. It codes for CASSPADRGNSPLHF.

The chain combines TRBV3-1 (or the pseudogene TRBV3-2) with TRBJ1-2; the D is unclear. Germline V lookup: CDR1 LGHDT, CDR2 YNNKEL (reference sequence). Trimming cost V 1 base and J 4 bases, with 7 bases left between them. CDR3 length equals 13 residues. The CDR3 here is CASSQAARYGYTF. The CDR3 DNA is TGTGCCAGCAGCCAAGCGGCTCGCTATGGCTACACCTTC.

V and J are TRBV27 and TRBJ1-4; no reliable D call. The germline gives CDR1 MNHEY, CDR2 SMNVEV (reference sequence). V dropped 3 bases and J dropped 0 bases, with 2 bases sitting between them. This CDR3 is 13 amino acids long. CDR3 coding DNA: TGTGCCAGCAGTTTGTCAACTAATGAAAAACTGTTTTTT. Translating it yields CASSLSTNEKLFF.

CDR3 loop: CASSNTASNQPQHF. The CDR3 nucleotides read TGTGCCAGCAGCAACACCGCTTCCAATCAGCCCCAGCATTTT. This chain connects TRBV28 to TRBJ1-5; D unresolved. There are 14 residues in the CDR3. V was trimmed by 6 bases and J by 3 bases, leaving 12 bases between them. CDR1 and CDR2 (germline): MDHEN, SYDVKM.

The chain couples TRBV10-3 to TRBJ2-1; D possibly corresponds to TRBD2 (5 bases). V was cut by 0 bases and J by 1 base, with 10 bases left in between. This CDR3 has 16 amino acids. Per the germline V gene, CDR1 is ENHRY and CDR2 is SYGVKD. CDR3: CAISESTGESYNEQFF. The DNA for the CDR3 is TGTGCCATCAGTGAGTCGACTGGGGAGTCCTACAATGAGCAGTTCTTC.

V is TRBV18 and J is TRBJ2-3; D is unclear. V lost 1 base and J lost 0, with 11 bases in between. The CDR3 has 16 amino acids. The germline gives CDR1 KGHSH, CDR2 LQKENI. CDR3 in amino acids: CASSPRLDLSTDTQYF. CDR3 sequence (DNA): TGTGCCAGCTCACCACGGTTGGACCTTAGCACAGATACGCAGTATTTT.

The chain uses TRBV28 and TRBJ1-5; D possibly corresponds to TRBD1 (5 bases). CDR1 and CDR2 from the germline V gene are MDHEN and SYDVKM. The CDR3 runs 15 residues. Deletions cut 3 bases from V and 2 bases from J, with 11 bases between. The CDR3 DNA sequence: TGTGCCAGCAGTTTTACGGGGGTTGGCAATCAGCCCCAGCATTTT. The encoded protein is CASSFTGVGNQPQHF.

The V gene is TRBV19, the J gene TRBJ1-6; 7 bases are shared with TRBD1. Per germline, CDR1 LNHDA and CDR2 SQIVND (reference sequence). CDR3 size: 13 residues. V shed 5 bases, J shed 10 bases, and the junction held 5 bases outside the gene matches. The CDR3, as DNA: TGTGCCAGTAGTTACAGGGGATCCTCACCCCTCCACTTT. Amino acid sequence: CASSYRGSSPLHF.

The chain links TRBV4-2 to TRBJ1-1; D gene uncertain. Germline V gene data show CDR1 as LGHNA and CDR2 as YNFKEQ. V was shortened by 0 bases and J by 1 base, with 3 bases between the two germline ends. The CDR3 runs 13 residues. CDR3 nucleotides: TGTGCCAGCAGCCAAGAATGGAACACTGAAGCTTTCTTT. Protein: CASSQEWNTEAFF.

Regarding this clone: This sample includes further DNA sequences coding for the same CDR3. The rearrangement links TRBV20-1 to TRBJ2-5; a weak D match, TRBD2 (5 bases). Germline-derived CDR1 and CDR2 are DFQATT and SNEGSKA (reference sequence). V was cut by 1 base and J by 5 bases, with 5 bases left in between. This CDR3 has 11 amino acids. In DNA form, the CDR3 reads TGCAGTGCTAGAGGGACTGAGACCCAGTACTTC. Translated, it gives CSARGTETQYF.